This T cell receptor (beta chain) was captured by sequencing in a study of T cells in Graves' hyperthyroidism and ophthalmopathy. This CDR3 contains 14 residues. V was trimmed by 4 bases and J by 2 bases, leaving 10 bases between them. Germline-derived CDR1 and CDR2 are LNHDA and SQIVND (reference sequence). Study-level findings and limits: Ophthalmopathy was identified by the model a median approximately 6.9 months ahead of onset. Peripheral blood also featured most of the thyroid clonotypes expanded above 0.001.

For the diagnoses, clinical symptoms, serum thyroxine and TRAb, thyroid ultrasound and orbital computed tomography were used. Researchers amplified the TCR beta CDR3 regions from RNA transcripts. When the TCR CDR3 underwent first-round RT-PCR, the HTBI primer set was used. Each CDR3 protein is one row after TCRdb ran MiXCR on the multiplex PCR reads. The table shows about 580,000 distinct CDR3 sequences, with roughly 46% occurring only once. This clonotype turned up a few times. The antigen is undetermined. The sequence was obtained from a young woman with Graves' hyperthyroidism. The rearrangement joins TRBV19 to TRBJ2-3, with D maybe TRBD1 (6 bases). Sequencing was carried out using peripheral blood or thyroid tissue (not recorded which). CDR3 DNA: TGTGCCAGTAGTACGGACAGAGTCACAGATACGCAGTATTTT. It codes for CASSTDRVTDTQYF. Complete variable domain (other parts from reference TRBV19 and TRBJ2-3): DGGITQSPKYLFRKEGQNVTLSCEQNLNHDAMYWYRQDPGQGLRLIYYSQIVNDFQKGDIAEGYSVSREKKESFPLTVTSAQKNPTAFYLCASSTDRVTDTQYFGPGTRLTVL.